Shown below are 18 T cell receptor beta chains from a single sample sequenced in a study of blood T cell repertoires in COVID-19. The protocol was immunoSEQ multiplex PCR, while the TCRdb copy is restricted to in-frame clones and leaves out a portion. The sample carries 250,000 or so clones, roughly 86% recorded once. The specimen sequenced was peripheral blood. The source of these receptors is a man aged 35 to 55 with active or convalescent COVID-19.

The genes are TRBV11-3 and TRBJ1-2; perhaps TRBD1 as D (6 bases). Germline CDR1 and CDR2: SGHNT and YENEEA. Trimming shortened V by 4 bases and J by 8 bases, and 11 bases separated the two germline ends. This CDR3 spans 12 amino acids. The CDR3 coding sequence is TGTGCCAGCAGCTCCACAGGGTTGGGCTACACCTTC. Translation: CASSSTGLGYTF.

The chain couples TRBV6-5 to TRBJ2-3; 11 bases map to TRBD2. The V gene's germline CDR1 is MNHEY and CDR2 SVGAGI. CDR3 length: 14 amino acids. With V trimmed by 4 bases and J by 8 bases, 5 bases remained unmatched. The DNA for the CDR3 is TGTGCCAGCAGTTCTAGCGGGAGGTTTGCTACGCAGTATTTT. Residues: CASSSSGRFATQYF.

This chain links TRBV9 with TRBJ2-1, with 10 bases identical to TRBD2. Unmatched junction bases numbered 9, after V lost 0 bases and J lost 6 bases. Germline-derived CDR1 and CDR2 are SGDLS and YYNGEE. The CDR3 has 17 amino acids. The CDR3 sequence: CASSVVVAGGPSNEQFF. The CDR3, as DNA: TGTGCCAGCAGCGTAGTGGTAGCGGGGGGTCCCTCCAATGAGCAGTTCTTC.

V usage is TRBV5-1 and J usage is TRBJ1-2; the D gene is possibly TRBD1 (6 bases). CDR1 and CDR2 (germline): SGHRS, YFSETQ. This CDR3 has 16 amino acids. Trimming shortened V by 7 bases and J by 4 bases, and 23 bases separated the two germline ends. CDR3 protein: CASRLTGAGGFYGYTF. The CDR3 region has the DNA TGCGCCAGCCGACTGACAGGTGCAGGTGGTTTCTATGGCTACACCTTC.

CDR3 in DNA: TGTGCCAGCAGCGTCGGTGGAAACACCATATATTTT. Its translation is CASSVGGNTIYF. The chain uses TRBV9 and TRBJ1-3; D not certain. The CDR3 contains 12 residues. V was trimmed by 2 bases and J by 3 bases, leaving 3 bases between them. Germline-derived CDR1 and CDR2 are SGDLS and YYNGEE.

This clone was seen only a few times. This chain links TRBV5-1 with TRBJ2-3; TRBD1 matches 7 bases. Germline assignment: CDR1 SGHRS and CDR2 YFSETQ. After removal of 3 bases from V and 3 bases from J, the junction contained 4 bases not matched to a gene. The CDR3 covers 14 residues. The CDR3 region has the DNA TGCGCCAGCAGCTCCGGACAGGAGACAGATACGCAGTATTTT. Translated, it gives CASSSGQETDTQYF.

The DNA for the CDR3 is TGTGCCAGCTCACCCACCGGAGGTCAGAGCACAGATACGCAGTATTTT. As protein: CASSPTGGQSTDTQYF. V is TRBV18 and J is TRBJ2-3; a possible D gene is TRBD2 (5 bases). The V and J ends lost 3 bases and 0 bases respectively, with 13 bases between them. Germline V gene data show CDR1 as KGHSH and CDR2 as LQKENI. The CDR3 length is 16 residues.

The V call is TRBV7-8, the J call TRBJ2-1; TRBD1 agrees at 7 bases. Germline V gene lookup returns CDR1 SGHVS and CDR2 FQNEAQ. Germline trimming cut 2 bases from V and 5 bases from J; bases unmatched to any gene: 18. The CDR3 totals 19 residues. CDR3 nucleotides: TGTGCCAGCAGCTTAAGGGGGCTCGGACAAACCACAGCTGACAATGAGCAGTTCTTC. Residues: CASSLRGLGQTTADNEQFF.

The V and J genes are TRBV6-1 and TRBJ2-5, with D possibly TRBD2 on 6 matching bases. This CDR3 spans 16 amino acids. Trimming took 1 base from V and 2 from J, leaving 14 bases between them. Germline CDR1 and CDR2: MNHNS and SASEGT. The CDR3 nucleotides read TGTGCCAGCAGTGAAGACTTCGGGAGAACTCAAGAGACCCAGTACTTC. Residues: CASSEDFGRTQETQYF.

V is TRBV3-1 (or the pseudogene TRBV3-2) and J is TRBJ1-2; weak D call: TRBD1 (5 bases). The CDR3 loop spans 14 amino acids. The ends were cut back, 0 bases at V and 6 bases at J, with 11 bases in the middle. Germline CDR1 LGHDT, CDR2 YNNKEL (reference sequence). For the CDR3, the DNA is TGTGCCAGCAGCCAAGAACCCGGGACTCATGGCTACACCTTC. Its translation: CASSQEPGTHGYTF.

This chain links TRBV24-1 with TRBJ2-1; 13 positions agree with TRBD2. CDR3 length: 18 residues. With 5 bases clipped from V and 1 base from J, the junction kept 7 bases outside the gene matches. Germline assignment: CDR1 KGHDR and CDR2 SFDVKD. CDR3 sequence (DNA): TGTGCCACCAGTGGAGGACTAGCGGGGGTTTATTCCTACAATGAGCAGTTCTTC. Its protein is CATSGGLAGVYSYNEQFF.

The CDR3 nucleotides are TGTGCCAGTAGCCCTGAAAAGAGGCCGCCCCAGCATTTT. As protein: CASSPEKRPPQHF. The rearrangement links TRBV19 to TRBJ1-5, with D uncertain. The V end was cut by 6 bases, the J end by 9 bases, with 15 bases between. The length of the CDR3 is 13 residues. In germline, CDR1 is LNHDA, CDR2 SQIVND (reference sequence).

The sample holds one count of this clone. The chain uses TRBV9 and TRBJ2-1, with TRBD2 matching over 15 bases. Looked up from germline, CDR1 is SGDLS and CDR2 is YYNGEE. The V gene end was trimmed by 6 bases and the J gene end by 8 bases; junction bases not matched to a gene: 6. The CDR3 has 15 residues. The CDR3 DNA reads as TGTGCCAGCACCGGACTAGCGGGAGGGTGGGATGAGCAGTTCTTC. Its translation is CASTGLAGGWDEQFF.

The V and J genes are TRBV7-2 and TRBJ2-3; tentatively, D is TRBD1 (5 bases). CDR1 SGHTA and CDR2 FQGNSA come from the germline V gene. There are 14 residues in the CDR3. Trimming stripped 5 bases from V and 3 bases from J, with 12 bases between. CDR3 sequence: CASSRRQGTDTQYF. The CDR3 nucleotides are TGTGCCAGCAGCCGCCGGCAGGGAACAGATACGCAGTATTTT.

V is TRBV20-1 and J is TRBJ2-5; TRBD2 matches at 7 bases. Per the germline V gene, CDR1 is DFQATT and CDR2 is SNEGSKA (reference sequence). Trimming at V came to 3 bases and at J to 4 bases, leaving 5 bases not matched to a gene. The CDR3 covers 13 residues. CDR3 sequence reads: CSASTGGGETQYF. CDR3 bases: TGCAGTGCTAGTACGGGGGGAGGAGAGACCCAGTACTTC.

The V gene is TRBV28, the J gene TRBJ2-7; a possible D gene is TRBD2 (6 bases). Trimming removed 3 bases at V and 0 bases at J, with 15 bases between. The CDR3 runs 16 residues. The germline CDR1 and CDR2 sequences are MDHEN and SYDVKM. As DNA, the CDR3 is TGTGCCAGCAGTTTCCATTTCGGGGGAAGCTCCTACGAGCAGTACTTC. Residues: CASSFHFGGSSYEQYF.

Note on this clone: The junction and the germline gene differ at one end; a read error may be behind it. The chain couples TRBV28 to TRBJ2-2; TRBD2 matches at 7 bases. The germline gives CDR1 MDHEN, CDR2 SYDVKM. This CDR3 contains 18 residues. DNA of the CDR3: TGTGCCAGCAGTGTATGGGGCGGGGGACGGGCGAACACCGGGGAGCTGTTTTTT. This gives the protein CASSVWGGGRANTGELFF.

The chain carries TRBV19 and TRBJ2-7; 11 bases match TRBD2. There are 13 residues in the CDR3. V was clipped by 4 bases and J by 6 bases; unmatched bases: 2. In germline, CDR1 is LNHDA, CDR2 SQIVND (reference sequence). The DNA for the CDR3 is TGTGCCAGTAGTACTAGCGGGAGGTCCGAGCAGTACTTC. Translation gives CASSTSGRSEQYF. Based on the CDR3 plus reference TRBV19 and TRBJ2-7, the full variable domain is DGGITQSPKYLFRKEGQNVTLSCEQNLNHDAMYWYRQDPGQGLRLIYYSQIVNDFQKGDIAEGYSVSREKKESFPLTVTSAQKNPTAFYLCASSTSGRSEQYFGPGTRLTVT.